The sequence of this TCR beta chain was determined in a study of sequential checkpoint blockade in melanoma. As for the study in general: Randomization was 1:1 between first-line nivolumab→ipilimumab and ipilimumab→nivolumab.

Overall study results and limits: Pretreatment TIL clonality tracked with response in the nivolumab-first arm. About 30 times likelier clinical benefit followed increased tumor T-cell fraction and clonality.

This clone has only a few counts. Its antigen is still unknown. The germline V and J ends were trimmed by 3 bases and 2 bases, with 19 bases remaining between them. Germline CDR1 is LNHNV and CDR2 is YYDKDF (reference sequence). CDR3 length: 17 amino acids. The treatment was: randomized to nivolumab then ipilimumab (arm A) or the reverse (arm B). The assay was immunoSEQ multiplex PCR, and TCRdb's table has in-frame clones only and misses some. This sample has about 6,100 clones, with 21% found just once. J is TRBJ1-2 and V is TRBV15, with D unclear. The input for sequencing was tumor tissue (inferred from file names), taken from a patient given nivolumab and ipilimumab in sequence. This receptor was taken from a human donor with melanoma. The CDR3 is CATSRSPALAMNYGYTF. CDR3 DNA sequence: TGTGCCACCAGCAGGTCCCCGGCGTTAGCAATGAACTATGGCTACACCTTC. The whole variable domain, remainder taken from reference TRBV15 and TRBJ1-2, is DAMVIQNPRYQVTQFGKPVTLSCSQTLNHNVMYWYQQKSSQAPKLLFHYYDKDFNNEADTPDNFQSRRPNTSFCFLDIRSPGLGDTAMYLCATSRSPALAMNYGYTFGSGTRLTVV.